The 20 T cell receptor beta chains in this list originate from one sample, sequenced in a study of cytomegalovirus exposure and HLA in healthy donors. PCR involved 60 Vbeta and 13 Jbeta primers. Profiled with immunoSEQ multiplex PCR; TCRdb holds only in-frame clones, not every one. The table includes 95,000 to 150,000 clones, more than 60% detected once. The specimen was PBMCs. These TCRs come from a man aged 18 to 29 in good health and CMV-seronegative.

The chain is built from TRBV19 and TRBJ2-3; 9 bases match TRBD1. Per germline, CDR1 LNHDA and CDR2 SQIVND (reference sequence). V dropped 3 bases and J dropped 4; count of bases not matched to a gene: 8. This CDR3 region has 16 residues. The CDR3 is CASSIQGQGLSDTQYF. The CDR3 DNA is TGTGCCAGTAGTATCCAGGGACAGGGACTGTCAGATACGCAGTATTTT.

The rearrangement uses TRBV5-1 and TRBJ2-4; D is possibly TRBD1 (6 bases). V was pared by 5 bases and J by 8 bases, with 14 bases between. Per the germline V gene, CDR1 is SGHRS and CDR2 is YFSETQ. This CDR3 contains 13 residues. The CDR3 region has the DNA TGCGCCAGCAGTCAACAGGGAGTAGACATTCAGTACTTC. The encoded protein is CASSQQGVDIQYF.

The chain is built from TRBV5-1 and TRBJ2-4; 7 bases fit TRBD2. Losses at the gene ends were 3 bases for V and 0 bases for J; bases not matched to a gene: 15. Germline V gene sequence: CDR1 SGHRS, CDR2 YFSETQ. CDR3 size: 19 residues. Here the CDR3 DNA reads TGCGCCAGCAGCTCCCCGGGGGGACGGCTCGACGGAGCCAAAAACATTCAGTACTTC. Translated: CASSSPGGRLDGAKNIQYF.

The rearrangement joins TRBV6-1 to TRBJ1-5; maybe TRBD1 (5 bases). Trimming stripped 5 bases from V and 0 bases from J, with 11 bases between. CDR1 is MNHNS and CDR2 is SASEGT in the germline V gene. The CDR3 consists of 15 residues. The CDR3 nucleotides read TGTGCCAGCAGTTTGGAGGGGTATAGCAATCAGCCCCAGCATTTT. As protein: CASSLEGYSNQPQHF.

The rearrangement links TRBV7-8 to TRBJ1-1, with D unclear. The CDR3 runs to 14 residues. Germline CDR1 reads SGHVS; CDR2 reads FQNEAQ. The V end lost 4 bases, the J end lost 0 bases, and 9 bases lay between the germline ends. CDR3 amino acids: CASSYHTLNTEAFF. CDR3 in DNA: TGTGCCAGCAGCTACCACACATTGAACACTGAAGCTTTCTTT.

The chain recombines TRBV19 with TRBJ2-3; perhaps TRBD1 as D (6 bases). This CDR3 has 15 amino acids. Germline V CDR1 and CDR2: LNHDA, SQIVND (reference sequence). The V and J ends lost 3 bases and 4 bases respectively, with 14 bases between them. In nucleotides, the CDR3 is TGTGCCAGTAGTATGGGCCAGGGGTGGCCAGATACGCAGTATTTT. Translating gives CASSMGQGWPDTQYF. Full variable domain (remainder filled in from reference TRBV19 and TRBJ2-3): DGGITQSPKYLFRKEGQNVTLSCEQNLNHDAMYWYRQDPGQGLRLIYYSQIVNDFQKGDIAEGYSVSREKKESFPLTVTSAQKNPTAFYLCASSMGQGWPDTQYFGPGTRLTVL.

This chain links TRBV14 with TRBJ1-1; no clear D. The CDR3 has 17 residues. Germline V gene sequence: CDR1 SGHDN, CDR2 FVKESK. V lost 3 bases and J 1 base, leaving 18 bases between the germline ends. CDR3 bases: TGTGCCAGCAGCCAGCCGCGGAGGCGGGGAGGGAACACTGAAGCTTTCTTT. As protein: CASSQPRRRGGNTEAFF.

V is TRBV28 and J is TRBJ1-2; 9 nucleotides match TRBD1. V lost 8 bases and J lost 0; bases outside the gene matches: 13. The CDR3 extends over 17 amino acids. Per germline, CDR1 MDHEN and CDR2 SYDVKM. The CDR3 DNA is TGTGCCAGCCTAAACGGGGGACAGGGAAGAACTAACTATGGCTACACCTTC. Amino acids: CASLNGGQGRTNYGYTF.

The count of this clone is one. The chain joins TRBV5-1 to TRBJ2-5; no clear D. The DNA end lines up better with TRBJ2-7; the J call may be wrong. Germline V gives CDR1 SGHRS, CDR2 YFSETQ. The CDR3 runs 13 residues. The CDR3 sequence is CASSLARSYEQYF. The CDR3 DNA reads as TGCGCCAGCAGCTTGGCCCGGAGTTACGAGCAGTACTTC.

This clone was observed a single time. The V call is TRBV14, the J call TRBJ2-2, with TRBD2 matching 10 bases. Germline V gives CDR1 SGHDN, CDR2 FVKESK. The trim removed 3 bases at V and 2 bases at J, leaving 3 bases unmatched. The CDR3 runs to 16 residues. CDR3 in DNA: TGTGCCAGCAGCCAGCTAGCGGGGGCCAACACCGGGGAGCTGTTTTTT. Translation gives CASSQLAGANTGELFF.

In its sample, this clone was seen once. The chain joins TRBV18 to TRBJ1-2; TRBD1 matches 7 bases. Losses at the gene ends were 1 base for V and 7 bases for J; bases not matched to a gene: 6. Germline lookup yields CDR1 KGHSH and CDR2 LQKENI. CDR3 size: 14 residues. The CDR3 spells CASSPQSEGAGYTF. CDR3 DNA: TGTGCCAGCTCACCACAGAGCGAGGGGGCTGGCTACACCTTC.

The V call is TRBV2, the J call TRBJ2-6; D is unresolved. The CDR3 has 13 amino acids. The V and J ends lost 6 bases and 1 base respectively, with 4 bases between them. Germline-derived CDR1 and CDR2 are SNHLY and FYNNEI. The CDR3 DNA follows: TGTGCCAGCAGGACATCTGGGGCCAACGTCCTGACTTTC. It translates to CASRTSGANVLTF. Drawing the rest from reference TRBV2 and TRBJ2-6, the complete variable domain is EPEVTQTPSHQVTQMGQEVILRCVPISNHLYFYWYRQILGQKVEFLVSFYNNEISEKSEIFDDQFSVERPDGSNFTLKIRSTKLEDSAMYFCASRTSGANVLTFGAGSRLTVL.

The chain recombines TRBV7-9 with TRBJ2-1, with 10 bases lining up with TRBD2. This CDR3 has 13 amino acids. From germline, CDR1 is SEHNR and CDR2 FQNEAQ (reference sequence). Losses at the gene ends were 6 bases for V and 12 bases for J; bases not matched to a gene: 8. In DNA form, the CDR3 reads TGTGCCAGCAGGGGAACTAGCGGGATCGTGCAGTTCTTC. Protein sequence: CASRGTSGIVQFF.

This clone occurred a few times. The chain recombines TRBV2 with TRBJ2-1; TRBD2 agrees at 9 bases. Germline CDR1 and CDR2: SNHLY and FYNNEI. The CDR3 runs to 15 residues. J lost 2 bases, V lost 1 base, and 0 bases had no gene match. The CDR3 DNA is TGTGCCAGCAGTGAAGGACTAGCGGCCTACAATGAGCAGTTCTTC. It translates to CASSEGLAAYNEQFF.

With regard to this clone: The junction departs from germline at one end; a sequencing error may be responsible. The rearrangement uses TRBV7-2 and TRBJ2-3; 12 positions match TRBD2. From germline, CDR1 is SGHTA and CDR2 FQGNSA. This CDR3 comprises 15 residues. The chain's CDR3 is CASSLAGGPPDTQYF. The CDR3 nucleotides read TGTGCCAGCAGCCTAGCGGGAGGGCCCCCAGATACGCAGTATTTT.

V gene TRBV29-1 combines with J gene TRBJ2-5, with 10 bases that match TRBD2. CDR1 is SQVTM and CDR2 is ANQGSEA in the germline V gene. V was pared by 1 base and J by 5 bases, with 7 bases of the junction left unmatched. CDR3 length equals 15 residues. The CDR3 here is CSVEVVSGGRETQYF. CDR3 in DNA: TGCAGCGTTGAAGTGGTTAGCGGGGGGCGGGAGACCCAGTACTTC.

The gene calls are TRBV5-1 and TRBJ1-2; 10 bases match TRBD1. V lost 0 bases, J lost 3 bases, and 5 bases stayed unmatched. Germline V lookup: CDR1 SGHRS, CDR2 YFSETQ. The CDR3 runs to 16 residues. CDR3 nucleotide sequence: TGCGCCAGCAGCTTGGGACAGGGGGCCCCCTACTATGGCTACACCTTC. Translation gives CASSLGQGAPYYGYTF.

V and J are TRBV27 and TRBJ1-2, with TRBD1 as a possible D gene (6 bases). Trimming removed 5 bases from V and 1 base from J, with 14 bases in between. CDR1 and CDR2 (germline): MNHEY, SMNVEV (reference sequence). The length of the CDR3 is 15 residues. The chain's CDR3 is CASSLQGRSNYGYTF. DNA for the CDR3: TGTGCCAGCAGTCTACAGGGAAGGAGTAACTATGGCTACACCTTC.

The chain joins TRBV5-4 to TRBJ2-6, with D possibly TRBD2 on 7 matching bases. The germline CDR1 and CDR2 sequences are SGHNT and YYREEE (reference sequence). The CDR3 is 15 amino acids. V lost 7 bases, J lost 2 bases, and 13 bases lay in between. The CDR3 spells CASSWGGPGANVLTF. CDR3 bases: TGTGCCAGCTCCTGGGGGGGCCCTGGGGCCAACGTCCTGACTTTC. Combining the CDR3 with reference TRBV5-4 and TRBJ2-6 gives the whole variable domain ETGVTQSPTHLIKTRGQQVTLRCSSQSGHNTVSWYQQALGQGPQFIFQYYREEENGRGNFPPRFSGLQFPNYSSELNVNALELDDSALYLCASSWGGPGANVLTFGAGSRLTVL.

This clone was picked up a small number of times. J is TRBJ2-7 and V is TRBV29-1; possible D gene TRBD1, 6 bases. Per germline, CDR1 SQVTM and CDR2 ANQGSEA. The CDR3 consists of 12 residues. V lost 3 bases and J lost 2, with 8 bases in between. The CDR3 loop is CSVEDRTYEQYF. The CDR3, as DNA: TGCAGCGTTGAGGACAGAACCTACGAGCAGTACTTC.